This passage covers 28 T cell receptor beta chains from one sample sequenced in a study of blood T cell repertoires in COVID-19. The data were produced by immunoSEQ multiplex PCR, yet TCRdb's version contains in-frame clones alone and is incomplete. The sample has under 200,000 clones; 80% to 95% are singletons. Input material: peripheral blood. These receptors were obtained from a man aged 50 to 59 with acute or convalescent COVID-19.

The V gene is TRBV2, the J gene TRBJ2-3, with 11 positions matching TRBD1. Germline CDR1 and CDR2: SNHLY and FYNNEI. V shed 4 bases and J 4 bases; nucleotides not matched to a gene: 4. The CDR3 contains 15 residues. This chain's CDR3 is CASSGTGGDSDTQYF. The DNA for the CDR3 is TGTGCCAGCAGTGGGACAGGGGGCGACTCAGATACGCAGTATTTT.

This chain links TRBV10-3 with TRBJ2-3, with D possibly matching TRBD1 (5 bases). Germline CDR1 is ENHRY and CDR2 is SYGVKD. This CDR3 has 15 amino acids. Trimming took 4 bases from V and 6 from J, leaving 17 bases between them. The chain's CDR3 is CAISVQGQVADTQYF. The CDR3 DNA reads TGTGCCATCAGTGTGCAGGGCCAGGTCGCGGATACGCAGTATTTT.

V usage is TRBV6-5 and J usage is TRBJ2-2; TRBD1 might be the D (6 bases). V gave up 6 bases and J gave up 6 bases, with 11 bases separating them. CDR3 size: 13 residues. Germline assignment: CDR1 MNHEY and CDR2 SVGAGI. CDR3: CASSTRGPGELFF. The CDR3 coding sequence is TGTGCCAGCAGCACCAGGGGACCCGGGGAGCTGTTTTTT.

The rearrangement uses TRBV10-3 and TRBJ1-5; D is unclear. The V end lost 0 bases, the J end lost 4 bases, and 7 bases lay between the germline ends. Germline CDR1 and CDR2: ENHRY and SYGVKD. The CDR3 covers 14 residues. CDR3 DNA sequence: TGTGCCATCAGTGAGTCGTCGACAAATCAGCCCCAGCATTTT. It specifies CAISESSTNQPQHF.

The chain has TRBV30 and TRBJ1-6; D gene unclear. This CDR3 is built from 14 residues. CDR1 is GTSNPN, CDR2 SVGIG, per germline (reference sequence). Trimming removed 3 bases from V and 0 bases from J, with 6 bases in between. This CDR3 is CAWRISSYNSPLHF. CDR3 coding DNA: TGTGCCTGGAGGATCAGCTCCTATAATTCACCCCTCCACTTT.

The J gene is TRBJ2-1, the V gene TRBV18; D is possibly TRBD2 (6 bases). This CDR3 comprises 13 residues. The germline V gene has CDR1 KGHSH and CDR2 LQKENI. Deletions cut 3 bases from V and 10 bases from J, with 13 bases between. CDR3 sequence: CASSPGLKEEQFF. DNA of the CDR3: TGTGCCAGCTCACCGGGACTTAAGGAAGAGCAGTTCTTC. Using reference TRBV18 and TRBJ2-1 for the parts outside the CDR3, the full variable domain is NAGVMQNPRHLVRRRGQEARLRCSPMKGHSHVYWYRQLPEEGLKFMVYLQKENIIDESGMPKERFSAEFPKEGPSILRIQQVVRGDSAAYFCASSPGLKEEQFFGPGTRLTVL.

This chain joins TRBV7-6 and TRBJ2-1; 13 bases map to TRBD2. The germline gives CDR1 SGHVS, CDR2 FNYEAQ. V gave up 6 bases and J gave up 9 bases; unmatched junction bases: 8. The length of the CDR3 is 15 residues. The DNA of the CDR3 is TGTGCCAGCAGGGGGGGGACTAGCGGGACGAGTGAGCAGTTCTTC. Protein sequence: CASRGGTSGTSEQFF.

The table lists this clone with a count of one. The chain has TRBV5-4 and TRBJ1-1; the D gene is possibly TRBD1 (5 bases). V was cut by 4 bases and J by 0 bases, with 7 bases left in between. The CDR3 contains 13 residues. CDR1 SGHNT and CDR2 YYREEE come from the germline V gene (reference sequence). CDR3: CASSQTVNTEAFF. The CDR3 bases are TGTGCCAGCAGCCAGACAGTGAACACTGAAGCTTTCTTT.

This sequence joins TRBV5-1 and TRBJ2-2, with 8 bases lining up with TRBD2. The CDR3 covers 15 residues. V trimming: 1 base; J trimming: 3 bases; junction bases outside the gene matches: 2. Germline CDR1 is SGHRS and CDR2 is YFSETQ. The CDR3 DNA sequence: TGCGCCAGCAGCTTGACAGCGGGGGACACCGGGGAGCTGTTTTTT. This encodes CASSLTAGDTGELFF. Together with reference TRBV5-1 and TRBJ2-2, the CDR3 gives the full variable domain: KAGVTQTPRYLIKTRGQQVTLSCSPISGHRSVSWYQQTPGQGLQFLFEYFSETQRNKGNFPGRFSGRQFSNSRSEMNVSTLELGDSALYLCASSLTAGDTGELFFGEGSRLTVL.

The chain joins TRBV11-2 to TRBJ2-1, with 11 bases lining up with TRBD1. CDR1 SGHAT and CDR2 FQNNGV come from the germline V gene. V dropped 2 bases and J dropped 7; count of bases not matched to a gene: 13. CDR3 length equals 18 residues. The CDR3 protein is CASSLTRTAGTGGNEQFF. For the CDR3, the DNA is TGTGCCAGCAGCTTAACCAGGACGGCCGGGACAGGGGGAAATGAGCAGTTCTTC.

The gene calls are TRBV27 and TRBJ2-6; 9 bases are shared with TRBD2. This CDR3 is built from 17 residues. Germline V gene data show CDR1 as MNHEY and CDR2 as SMNVEV (reference sequence). Germline trimming cut 2 bases from V and 0 bases from J; bases unmatched to any gene: 2. The CDR3, as DNA: TGTGCCAGCAGTTTAGCGGGAGGGAGCTCTGGGGCCAACGTCCTGACTTTC. Translated, it gives CASSLAGGSSGANVLTF. The complete variable domain, with remaining parts taken from reference TRBV27 and TRBJ2-6, reads EAQVTQNPRYLITVTGKKLTVTCSQNMNHEYMSWYRQDPGLGLRQIYYSMNVEVTDKGDVPEGYKVSRKEKRNFPLILESPSPNQTSLYFCASSLAGGSSGANVLTFGAGSRLTVL.

The chain combines TRBV19 with TRBJ2-6, with TRBD1 matching over 9 bases. This CDR3 contains 15 residues. V lost 5 bases to trimming and J lost 12 bases; unmatched junction nucleotides: 11. Germline V gives CDR1 LNHDA, CDR2 SQIVND (reference sequence). The CDR3 spells CASSLTGTGFPVLTF. The CDR3 region has the DNA TGTGCCAGTAGTCTAACCGGGACAGGGTTTCCCGTCCTGACTTTC.

This clone has a single count. This chain uses TRBV11-1 with TRBJ2-5, with D possibly TRBD1 on 5 matching bases. The V end was cut by 3 bases, the J end by 1 base, with 9 bases between. The germline V gene has CDR1 SGHAT and CDR2 FQDESV (reference sequence). The CDR3 length is 14 residues. The CDR3 protein is CASSFDQGQETQYF. The CDR3 region has the DNA TGTGCCAGCAGCTTTGATCAGGGCCAAGAGACCCAGTACTTC.

The CDR3: CASSVGGGADYGYTF. The CDR3 DNA reads as TGTGCCAGCAGCGTTGGTGGGGGCGCGGACTATGGCTACACCTTC. The V and J genes are TRBV5-5 and TRBJ1-2; possible D gene TRBD1, 6 bases. The germline V gene has CDR1 SGHKS and CDR2 YYEKEE (reference sequence). V dropped 4 bases and J dropped 3 bases, with 16 bases sitting between them. This CDR3 has 15 amino acids. Together with reference TRBV5-5 and TRBJ1-2, the CDR3 gives the full variable domain: DAGVTQSPTHLIKTRGQQVTLRCSPISGHKSVSWYQQVLGQGPQFIFQYYEKEERGRGNFPDRFSARQFPNYSSELNVNALLLGDSALYLCASSVGGGADYGYTFGSGTRLTVV.

This clone was detected only once. This sequence joins TRBV11-1 and TRBJ2-5; D might be TRBD2 (5 bases). Trimming took 4 bases from V and 5 from J, leaving 17 bases between them. Germline CDR1 SGHAT, CDR2 FQDESV (reference sequence). The CDR3 totals 15 residues. The CDR3 protein is CASSSGGGFRETQYF. In nucleotides, the CDR3 is TGTGCCAGCAGCTCTGGAGGCGGCTTCCGCGAGACCCAGTACTTC.

The chain couples TRBV28 to TRBJ1-6, with D unclear. Trimming took off 8 bases at V and 9 bases at J, with 17 bases between the two ends. Germline-derived CDR1 and CDR2 are MDHEN and SYDVKM. The CDR3 sequence is 14 residues long. CDR3 region: CASRQETFSSPLHF. In nucleotides, the CDR3 is TGTGCCAGCCGCCAAGAGACATTCAGTTCACCCCTCCACTTT.

This clone was observed a single time. V and J are TRBV9 and TRBJ1-3; D might be TRBD1 (5 bases). V was trimmed by 0 bases and J by 0 bases, leaving 7 bases between them. This CDR3 contains 15 residues. Germline V gene lookup returns CDR1 SGDLS and CDR2 YYNGEE. CDR3 nucleotide sequence: TGTGCCAGCAGCGTAGGGGACTACTCTGGAAACACCATATATTTT. Its protein product is CASSVGDYSGNTIYF.

The V gene is TRBV7-2, the J gene TRBJ2-7, with 9 bases matching TRBD2. With 4 bases clipped from V and 1 base from J, the junction kept 8 bases outside the gene matches. CDR3 length equals 16 residues. Germline CDR1 and CDR2: SGHTA and FQGNSA. The CDR3 spells CASSYPALAGSYEQYF. CDR3 in DNA: TGTGCCAGCAGCTATCCCGCTCTAGCGGGATCCTACGAGCAGTACTTC.

The chain carries TRBV18 and TRBJ2-5; D unclear. Germline V gene lookup returns CDR1 KGHSH and CDR2 LQKENI. V was shortened by 6 bases and J by 4 bases, with 15 bases between the two germline ends. The CDR3 has 14 amino acids. For the CDR3, the DNA is TGTGCCAGCTCCCCCGACTCCACCAGAGAGACCCAGTACTTC. Amino acids: CASSPDSTRETQYF.

The chain recombines TRBV11-2 with TRBJ2-7; 7 bases line up with TRBD1. CDR1 and CDR2 (germline): SGHAT, FQNNGV. The CDR3 extends over 15 amino acids. V trimming: 5 bases; J trimming: 1 base; junction bases outside the gene matches: 8. CDR3 residues: CASSRARDRSYEQYF. For the CDR3, the DNA is TGTGCCAGCAGCAGGGCCAGGGACAGATCCTACGAGCAGTACTTC.

This chain connects TRBV5-1 to TRBJ2-1, with a possible D match to TRBD2 (5 bases). The V gene lost 0 bases and the J gene lost 13 bases, with 17 bases spanning the gap. There are 14 residues in the CDR3. Germline V gene sequence: CDR1 SGHRS, CDR2 YFSETQ. CDR3 DNA sequence: TGCGCCAGCAGCTTGGTGATTGGCGGGTCCTATCAGTTCTTC. Protein sequence: CASSLVIGGSYQFF.

This clone has just a few counts. This chain joins TRBV28 and TRBJ2-5, with D maybe TRBD2 (6 bases). The CDR3 covers 14 residues. Germline V CDR1 and CDR2: MDHEN, SYDVKM. Deletions cut 3 bases from V and 1 base from J, with 9 bases between. The CDR3 spells CASSFSRGQETQYF. The CDR3 DNA sequence: TGTGCCAGCAGTTTTTCGCGGGGCCAAGAGACCCAGTACTTC.

This clone was seen only once. The J gene is TRBJ2-3, the V gene TRBV7-3; possible D gene TRBD2, 6 bases. Looked up from germline, CDR1 is SGHTA and CDR2 is FQGTGA. The CDR3 totals 16 residues. V lost 1 base and J lost 4, with 15 bases in between. CDR3 coding DNA: TGTGCCAGCAGCTTAAGAGCCGGGACTGAACCAGATACGCAGTATTTT. Protein product: CASSLRAGTEPDTQYF.

This clone occurred a few times. The chain recombines TRBV19 with TRBJ2-1; 15 nucleotides line up with TRBD2. The CDR3 is 18 residues long. From germline, CDR1 is LNHDA and CDR2 SQIVND (reference sequence). After removal of 1 base from V and 7 bases from J, the junction contained 8 bases not matched to a gene. In DNA form, the CDR3 reads TGTGCCAGTAGTATAGTCGGGACTAGCGGGGGGCGGTTGAATGAGCAGTTCTTC. It encodes CASSIVGTSGGRLNEQFF.

This rearrangement joins TRBV27 to TRBJ2-1; TRBD2 matches 14 bases. The V gene's germline CDR1 is MNHEY and CDR2 SMNVEV (reference sequence). CDR3 length equals 15 residues. V lost 6 bases to trimming and J lost 9 bases; unmatched junction nucleotides: 7. DNA for the CDR3: TGTGCCAGCAGCCAGGGACTAGCGGGAGTATCTGAGCAGTTCTTC. Translation gives CASSQGLAGVSEQFF.

The genes are TRBV7-9 and TRBJ2-1; 9 nucleotides match TRBD1. CDR3 size: 14 residues. Germline V gene lookup returns CDR1 SEHNR and CDR2 FQNEAQ (reference sequence). The V and J ends lost 7 bases and 4 bases, in that order; junction bases with no gene match: 5. The CDR3 here is CASTTGGRYNEQFF. In DNA, the CDR3 is TGTGCCAGCACCACAGGGGGCCGATACAATGAGCAGTTCTTC.

The chain recombines TRBV7-3 with TRBJ2-1, with 8 bases matching TRBD2. There are 15 residues in the CDR3. Germline CDR1 SGHTA, CDR2 FQGTGA. Trimming at V came to 5 bases and at J to 4 bases, leaving 7 bases not matched to a gene. The DNA for the CDR3 is TGTGCCAGCAGCGTGTCTAGCGGGTATTACAATGAGCAGTTCTTC. This gives the protein CASSVSSGYYNEQFF.

This sequence joins TRBV9 and TRBJ2-2; D is possibly TRBD2 (7 bases). V lost 2 bases and J 7 bases, leaving 15 bases between the germline ends. In germline, CDR1 is SGDLS, CDR2 YYNGEE. CDR3 size: 15 residues. The CDR3 here is CASSVLGGAGGELFF. The CDR3 DNA is TGTGCCAGCAGCGTGTTAGGGGGGGCTGGCGGGGAGCTGTTTTTT.